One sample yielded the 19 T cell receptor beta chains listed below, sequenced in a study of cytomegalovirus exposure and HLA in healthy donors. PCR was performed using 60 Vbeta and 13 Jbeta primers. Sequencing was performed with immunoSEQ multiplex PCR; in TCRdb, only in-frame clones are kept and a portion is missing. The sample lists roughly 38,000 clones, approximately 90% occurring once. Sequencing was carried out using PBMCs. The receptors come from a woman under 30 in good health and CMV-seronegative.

Written as DNA, the CDR3 is TGTGCCAGCCAGGGTCCGCAAGCTTTCTTT. Its protein product is CASQGPQAFF. V and J are TRBV2 and TRBJ1-1; D is possibly TRBD1 (5 bases). Germline lookup yields CDR1 SNHLY and CDR2 FYNNEI. The CDR3 runs to 10 residues. V lost 8 bases to trimming and J lost 9 bases, with 10 bases between them.

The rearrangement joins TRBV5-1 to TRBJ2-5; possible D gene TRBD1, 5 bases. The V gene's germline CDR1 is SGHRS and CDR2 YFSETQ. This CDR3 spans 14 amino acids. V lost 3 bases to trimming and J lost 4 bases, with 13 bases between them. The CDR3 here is CASSYQGPGETQYF. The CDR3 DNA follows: TGCGCCAGCAGCTACCAGGGTCCCGGAGAGACCCAGTACTTC.

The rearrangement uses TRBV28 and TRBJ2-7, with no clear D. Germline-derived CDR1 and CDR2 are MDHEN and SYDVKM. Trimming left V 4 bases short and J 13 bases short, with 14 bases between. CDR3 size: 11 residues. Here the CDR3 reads CASSSEETVYF. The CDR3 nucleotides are TGTGCCAGCAGTTCTGAAGAAACTGTCTACTTC. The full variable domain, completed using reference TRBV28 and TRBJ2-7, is DVKVTQSSRYLVKRTGEKVFLECVQDMDHENMFWYRQDPGLGLRLIYFSYDVKMKEKGDIPEGYSVSREKKERFSLILESASTNQTSMYLCASSSEETVYFGPGTRLTVT.

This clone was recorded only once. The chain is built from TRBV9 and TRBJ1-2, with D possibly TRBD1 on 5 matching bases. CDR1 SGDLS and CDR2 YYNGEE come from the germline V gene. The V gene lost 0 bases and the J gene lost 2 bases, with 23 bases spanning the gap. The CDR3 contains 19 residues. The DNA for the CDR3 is TGTGCCAGCAGCGTAGGTGATTCCTGGTTTGTAGGACACAACTATGGCTACACCTTC. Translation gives CASSVGDSWFVGHNYGYTF. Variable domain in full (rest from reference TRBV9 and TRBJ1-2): DSGVTQTPKHLITATGQRVTLRCSPRSGDLSVYWYQQSLDQGLQFLIQYYNGEERAKGNILERFSAQQFPDLHSELNLSSLELGDSALYFCASSVGDSWFVGHNYGYTFGSGTRLTVV.

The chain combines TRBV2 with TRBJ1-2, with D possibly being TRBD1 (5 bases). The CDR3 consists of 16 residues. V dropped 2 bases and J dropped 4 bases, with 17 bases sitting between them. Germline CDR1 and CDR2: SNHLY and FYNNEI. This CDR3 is CASSERGVRELYGYTF. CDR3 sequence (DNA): TGTGCCAGCAGTGAACGGGGGGTGAGGGAACTCTATGGCTACACCTTC.

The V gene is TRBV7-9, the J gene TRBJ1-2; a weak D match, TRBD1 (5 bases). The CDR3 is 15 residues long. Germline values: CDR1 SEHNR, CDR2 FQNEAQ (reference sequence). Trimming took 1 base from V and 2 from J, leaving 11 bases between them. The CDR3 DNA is TGTGCCAGCAGCTTAGGCGACAGCTTAAACTATGGCTACACCTTC. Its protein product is CASSLGDSLNYGYTF.

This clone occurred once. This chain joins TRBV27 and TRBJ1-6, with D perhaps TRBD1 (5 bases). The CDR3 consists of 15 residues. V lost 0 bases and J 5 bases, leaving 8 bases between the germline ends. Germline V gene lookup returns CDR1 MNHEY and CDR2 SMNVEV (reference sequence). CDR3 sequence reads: CASSLSSGNNSPLHF. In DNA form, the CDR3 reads TGTGCCAGCAGTTTATCGTCAGGGAATAATTCACCCCTCCACTTT.

The CDR3 sequence: CSAGEALRYF. CDR3 coding DNA: TGCAGTGCCGGGGAGGCGCTGCGGTACTTC. The chain employs TRBV20-1 and TRBJ2-7; D possibly corresponds to TRBD2 (6 bases). With 6 bases removed from V and 12 bases from J, the gap between germline ends came to 15 bases. Germline V gene data show CDR1 as DFQATT and CDR2 as SNEGSKA (reference sequence). The CDR3 covers 10 residues.

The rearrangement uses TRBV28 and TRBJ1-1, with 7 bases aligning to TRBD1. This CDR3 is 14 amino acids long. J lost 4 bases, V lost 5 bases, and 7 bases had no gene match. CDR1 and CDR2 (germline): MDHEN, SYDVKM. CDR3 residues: CASSLLQGTTEAFF. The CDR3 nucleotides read TGTGCCAGCAGTCTCCTACAGGGGACCACTGAAGCTTTCTTT.

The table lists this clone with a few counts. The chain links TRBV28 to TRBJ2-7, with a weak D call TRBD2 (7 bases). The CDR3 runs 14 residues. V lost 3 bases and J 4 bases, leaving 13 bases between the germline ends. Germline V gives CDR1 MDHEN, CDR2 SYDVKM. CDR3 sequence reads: CASSLGGQLYEQYF. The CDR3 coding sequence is TGTGCCAGCAGTTTGGGGGGGCAGCTGTACGAGCAGTACTTC.

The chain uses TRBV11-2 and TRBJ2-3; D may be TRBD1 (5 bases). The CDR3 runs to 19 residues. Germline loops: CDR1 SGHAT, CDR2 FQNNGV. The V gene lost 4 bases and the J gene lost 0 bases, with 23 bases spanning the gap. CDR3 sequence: CASSSRLSRAPISTDTQYF. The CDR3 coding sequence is TGTGCCAGCAGCTCTCGATTGTCCAGGGCACCCATAAGCACAGATACGCAGTATTTT.

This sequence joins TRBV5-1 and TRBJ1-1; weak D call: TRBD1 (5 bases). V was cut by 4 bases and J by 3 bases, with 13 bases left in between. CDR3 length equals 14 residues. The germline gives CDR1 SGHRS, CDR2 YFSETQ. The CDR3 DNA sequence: TGCGCCAGCAGCCGGGGGACCCAGGACACTGAAGCTTTCTTT. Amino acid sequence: CASSRGTQDTEAFF.

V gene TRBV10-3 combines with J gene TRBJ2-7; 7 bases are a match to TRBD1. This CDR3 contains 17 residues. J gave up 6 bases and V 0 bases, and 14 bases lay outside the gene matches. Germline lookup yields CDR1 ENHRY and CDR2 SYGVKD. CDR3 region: CAISESPPTGLWAEQYF. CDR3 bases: TGTGCCATCAGTGAGTCGCCCCCGACAGGGTTGTGGGCCGAGCAGTACTTC.

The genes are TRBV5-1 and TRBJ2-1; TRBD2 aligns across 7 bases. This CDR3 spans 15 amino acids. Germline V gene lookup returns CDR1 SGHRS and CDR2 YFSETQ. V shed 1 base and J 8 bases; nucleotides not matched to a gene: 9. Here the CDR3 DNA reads TGCGCCAGCAGCTTGAAGGGCGGGAGTGTAGATGAGCAGTTCTTC. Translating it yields CASSLKGGSVDEQFF.

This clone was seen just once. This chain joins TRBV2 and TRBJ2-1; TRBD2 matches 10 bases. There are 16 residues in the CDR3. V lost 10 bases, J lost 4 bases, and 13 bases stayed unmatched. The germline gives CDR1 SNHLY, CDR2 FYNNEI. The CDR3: CAIRVFRTSGYNEQFF. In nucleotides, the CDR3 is TGTGCCATCAGGGTTTTCCGGACTAGCGGTTACAATGAGCAGTTCTTC.

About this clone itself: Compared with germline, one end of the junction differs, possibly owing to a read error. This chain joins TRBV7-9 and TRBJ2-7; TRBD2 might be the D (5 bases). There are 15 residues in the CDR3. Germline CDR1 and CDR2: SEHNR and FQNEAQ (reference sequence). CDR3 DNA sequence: TGTTCCAGCAGCTTAGTCGCGACTACTCTACGAGAGCAGTACTTC. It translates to CSSSLVATTLREQYF.

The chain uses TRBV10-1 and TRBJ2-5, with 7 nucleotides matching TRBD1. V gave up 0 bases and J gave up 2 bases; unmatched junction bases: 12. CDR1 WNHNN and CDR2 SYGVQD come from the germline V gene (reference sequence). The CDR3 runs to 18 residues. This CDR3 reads CASSESRGSYSVQETQYF. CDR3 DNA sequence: TGCGCCAGCAGTGAGTCCAGGGGGAGTTATTCGGTGCAAGAGACCCAGTACTTC.

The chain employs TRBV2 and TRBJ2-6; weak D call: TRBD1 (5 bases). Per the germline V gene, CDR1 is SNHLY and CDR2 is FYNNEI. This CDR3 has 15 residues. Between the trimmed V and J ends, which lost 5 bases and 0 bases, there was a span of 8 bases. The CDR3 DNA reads TGTGCCAGCAGTTCAGGGTTCTCTGGGGCCAACGTCCTGACTTTC. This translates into CASSSGFSGANVLTF.

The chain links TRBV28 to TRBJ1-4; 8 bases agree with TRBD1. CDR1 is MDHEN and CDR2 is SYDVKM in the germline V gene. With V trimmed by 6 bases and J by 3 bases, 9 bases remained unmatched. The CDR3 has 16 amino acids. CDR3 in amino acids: CASRRLGTGANEKLFF. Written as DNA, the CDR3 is TGTGCCAGCAGACGCCTTGGGACAGGAGCTAATGAAAAACTGTTTTTT. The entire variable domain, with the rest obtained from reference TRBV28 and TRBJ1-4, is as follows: DVKVTQSSRYLVKRTGEKVFLECVQDMDHENMFWYRQDPGLGLRLIYFSYDVKMKEKGDIPEGYSVSREKKERFSLILESASTNQTSMYLCASRRLGTGANEKLFFGSGTQLSVL.